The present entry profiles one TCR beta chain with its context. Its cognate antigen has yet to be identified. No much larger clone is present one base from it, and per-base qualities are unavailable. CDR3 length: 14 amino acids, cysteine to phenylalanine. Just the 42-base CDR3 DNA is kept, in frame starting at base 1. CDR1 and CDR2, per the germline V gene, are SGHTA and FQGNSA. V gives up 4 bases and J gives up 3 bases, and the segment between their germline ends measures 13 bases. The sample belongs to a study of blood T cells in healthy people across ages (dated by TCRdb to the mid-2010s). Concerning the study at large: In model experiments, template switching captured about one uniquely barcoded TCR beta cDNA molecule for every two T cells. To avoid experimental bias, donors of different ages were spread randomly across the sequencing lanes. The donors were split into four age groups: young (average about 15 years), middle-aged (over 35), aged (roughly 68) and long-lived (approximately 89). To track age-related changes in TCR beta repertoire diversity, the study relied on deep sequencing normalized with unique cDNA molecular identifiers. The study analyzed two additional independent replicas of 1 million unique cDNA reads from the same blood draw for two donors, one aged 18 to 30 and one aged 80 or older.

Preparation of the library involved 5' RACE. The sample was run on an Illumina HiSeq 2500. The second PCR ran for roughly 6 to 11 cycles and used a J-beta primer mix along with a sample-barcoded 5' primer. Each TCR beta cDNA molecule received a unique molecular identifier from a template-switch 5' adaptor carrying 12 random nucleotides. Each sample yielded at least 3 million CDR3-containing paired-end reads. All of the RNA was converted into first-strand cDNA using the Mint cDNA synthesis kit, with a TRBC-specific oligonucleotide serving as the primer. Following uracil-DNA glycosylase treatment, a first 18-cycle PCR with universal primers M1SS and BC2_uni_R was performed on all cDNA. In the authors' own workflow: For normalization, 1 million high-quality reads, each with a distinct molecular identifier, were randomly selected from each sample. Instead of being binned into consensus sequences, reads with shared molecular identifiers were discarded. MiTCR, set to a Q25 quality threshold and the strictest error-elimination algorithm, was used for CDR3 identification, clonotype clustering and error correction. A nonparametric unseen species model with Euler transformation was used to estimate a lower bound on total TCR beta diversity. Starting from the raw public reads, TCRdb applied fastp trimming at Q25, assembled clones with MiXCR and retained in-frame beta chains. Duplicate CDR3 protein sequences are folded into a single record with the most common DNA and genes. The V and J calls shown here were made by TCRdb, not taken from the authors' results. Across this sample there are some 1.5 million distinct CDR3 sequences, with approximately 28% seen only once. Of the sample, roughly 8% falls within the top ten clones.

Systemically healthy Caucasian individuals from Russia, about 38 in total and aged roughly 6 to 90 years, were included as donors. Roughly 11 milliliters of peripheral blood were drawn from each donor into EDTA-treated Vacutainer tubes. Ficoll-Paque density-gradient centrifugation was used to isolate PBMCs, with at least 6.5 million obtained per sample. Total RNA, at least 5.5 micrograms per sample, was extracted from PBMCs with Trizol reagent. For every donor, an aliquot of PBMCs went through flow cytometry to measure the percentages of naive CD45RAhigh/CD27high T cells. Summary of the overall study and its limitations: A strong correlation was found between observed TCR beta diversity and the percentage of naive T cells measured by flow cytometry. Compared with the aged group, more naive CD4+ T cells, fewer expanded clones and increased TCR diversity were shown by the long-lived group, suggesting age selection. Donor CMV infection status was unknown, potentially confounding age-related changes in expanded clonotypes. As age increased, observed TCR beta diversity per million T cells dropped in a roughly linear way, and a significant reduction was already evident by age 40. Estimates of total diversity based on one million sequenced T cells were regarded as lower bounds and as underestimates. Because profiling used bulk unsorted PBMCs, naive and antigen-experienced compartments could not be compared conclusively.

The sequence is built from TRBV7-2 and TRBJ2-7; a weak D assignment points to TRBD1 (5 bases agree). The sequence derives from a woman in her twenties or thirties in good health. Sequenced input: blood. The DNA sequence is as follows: TGTGCCAGCAGCTCAGGGCCCCCCAACTACGAGCAGTACTTC. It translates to CASSSGPPNYEQYF.